The sequence of this TCR beta chain was determined in a study of human T cells and chemical hapten exposure. Overall study: The study sensitized with 2% DPC on a 2 cm by 2 cm patch of upper inner arm skin.

Time point specified: patch test 3, about 24 weeks after DPC sensitization. Treatment of the sample: therapeutic diphenylcyclopropenone sensitization with weekly scalp DPC. Total RNA was isolated from unfractionated whole blood. V lost 0 bases, J lost 5 bases, and 12 bases stayed unmatched. The CDR3 is 17 residues long. Germline V CDR1 and CDR2: DFQATT, SNEGSKA (reference sequence). Individual cDNA molecules (in the library) carried attached unique molecular identifiers. Using its own MiXCR run on the RACE reads, TCRdb lists one record per CDR3 protein. In the table there are some 110,000 distinct CDR3 sequences, less than 40% of which are singletons.

The sequencing used whole blood, collected in connection with sensitization to the hapten diphenylcyclopropenone (DPC). The source of this sequence is a man aged 35 to 55 with alopecia areata. Some clones in this sample may be carry-over from other donors' samples. This chain links TRBV20-1 with TRBJ2-2, with 7 bases matching TRBD2. Here the CDR3 DNA reads TGCAGTGCTAGAGATTTAGGTCGGCGGGAGTGGACCGGGGAGCTGTTTTTT. This codes for CSARDLGRREWTGELFF.